These 8 T cell receptor beta chains were sequenced from one sample in a study of CD8 T cells in ankylosing spondylitis. Study outcomes and limitations: Made up of under ten highly homologous variants, a TCR beta motif appeared characteristic of ankylosing spondylitis blood.

TCRdb re-derived calls from the 5' RACE reads in MiXCR, one entry per CDR3 protein. The table includes about 800,000 distinct CDR3 sequences, about 10% detected once. These receptors' antigens are unknown. The sample taken for sequencing was blood, either unsorted or a sorted T cell fraction (not recorded which). These receptors all stem from a male donor with ankylosing spondylitis.

Comments on this clonotype: An end of the junction does not agree with germline; a read error may underlie this. The CDR3 sequence: CASSLGPGQGPSFDQPQPF. The CDR3 DNA follows: TGCGCCAGCAGCTTGGGCCCGGGACAGGGGCCGTCGTTCGATCAGCCCCAGCCTTTT. The rearrangement joins TRBV5-1 to TRBJ1-5; the match to TRBD1 covers 10 bases. CDR3 length equals 19 residues. Germline values: CDR1 SGHRS, CDR2 YFSETQ. Drawing the rest from reference TRBV5-1 and TRBJ1-5, the complete variable domain is KAGVTQTPRYLIKTRGQQVTLSCSPISGHRSVSWYQQTPGQGLQFLFEYFSETQRNKGNFPGRFSGRQFSNSRSEMNVSTLELGDSALYLCASSLGPGQGPSFDQPQPFGDGTRLSIL.

In this sample, this clonotype turned up a few times. V is TRBV7-6 and J is TRBJ1-5; D gene unclear. CDR1 and CDR2 from the germline V gene are SGHVS and FNYEAQ. Trimming pared 4 bases from V and 7 bases from J, leaving 11 bases between. The CDR3 has 13 amino acids. The DNA for the CDR3 is TGTGCCAGCAGCTCCCAGCAAGGCCAGCCCCAGCATTTT. Its translation: CASSSQQGQPQHF.

This clonotype was recorded at least ten times. The chain employs TRBV29-1 and TRBJ1-1, with D unclear. The V end was cut by 5 bases, the J end by 5 bases, with 6 bases between. The germline V gene encodes CDR1 SQVTM and CDR2 ANQGSEA. This CDR3 has 10 amino acids. The CDR3 is CSVLRTEAFF. The CDR3 DNA follows: TGCAGCGTTCTTAGAACTGAAGCTTTCTTT.

The gene calls are TRBV28 and TRBJ1-5; D perhaps matches TRBD1 (6 bases). The V and J ends lost 2 bases and 5 bases respectively, with 10 bases between them. The CDR3 contains 14 residues. In germline, CDR1 is MDHEN, CDR2 SYDVKM. The CDR3 nucleotides read TGTGCCAGCAGTTTAAGGAGGACAGATCAGCCCCAGCATTTT. This sequence encodes CASSLRRTDQPQHF.

This clonotype was seen ten or more times. This chain joins TRBV12-3 or TRBV12-4 and TRBJ1-1; weak D call: TRBD1 (5 bases). The V end was cut by 5 bases, the J end by 6 bases, with 13 bases between. CDR3 length equals 13 residues. CDR3 amino acids: CASSPQGISEAFF. CDR3 coding DNA: TGTGCCAGCAGTCCCCAGGGAATATCTGAAGCTTTCTTT.

CDR3 loop: CASSPERTGLGYGYTF. CDR3 nucleotide sequence: TGTGCCAGCAGTCCAGAAAGGACAGGCCTCGGATATGGCTACACCTTC. The chain carries TRBV6-1 and TRBJ1-2; 7 bases match TRBD1. This CDR3 has 16 amino acids. With 5 bases clipped from V and 5 bases from J, the junction kept 14 bases outside the gene matches. Germline V gene sequence: CDR1 MNHNS, CDR2 SASEGT.

The chain joins TRBV20-1 to TRBJ2-7; weak D call: TRBD1 (6 bases). This CDR3 spans 12 amino acids. The V and J ends lost 3 bases and 7 bases respectively, with 13 bases between them. Germline V CDR1 and CDR2: DFQATT, SNEGSKA (reference sequence). The CDR3 DNA is TGCAGTGCTAGTAACAGGGCGAGGGAGCAGTACTTC. As protein: CSASNRAREQYF.

This clonotype was seen only a few times. This chain uses TRBV6-1 with TRBJ2-5; no clear D. Trimming removed 7 bases at V and 0 bases at J, with 12 bases between. The CDR3 is made up of 14 amino acids. Germline V gene data show CDR1 as MNHNS and CDR2 as SASEGT. CDR3 loop: CASTTWGNQETQYF. The CDR3, as DNA: TGTGCCAGCACCACATGGGGTAACCAAGAGACCCAGTACTTC.